Each of the 32 T cell receptor beta chains below was sequenced from the same sample in a study of vaccination effects on CD4 cells after COVID-19. What these receptors recognize is not known. The method was immunoSEQ multiplex PCR; TCRdb's version includes in-frame clones alone and lacks a portion of them. The sample contains 50,000 to 70,000 clones, roughly 80% of which appear only once. Culture lasted around eleven days before CD4+ T cell isolation. Vaccination of participants consisted of two doses of either the BNT162b2 or mRNA-1273 vaccine. The input for sequencing was CD4+ T cells from PBMCs cultured without peptide, taken after COVID-19 vaccination. These receptors were collected from a human donor who received a COVID-19 vaccine.

The genes are TRBV30 and TRBJ1-6; D is unresolved. V dropped 0 bases and J dropped 9 bases, with 12 bases sitting between them. The germline CDR1 and CDR2 sequences are GTSNPN and SVGIG (reference sequence). CDR3 length: 14 amino acids. The CDR3 is CAWSVPAAFSPLHF. Written as DNA, the CDR3 is TGTGCCTGGAGTGTACCCGCAGCGTTTTCACCCCTCCACTTT.

This clone was seen only once. The chain combines TRBV2 with TRBJ2-7, with 7 bases lining up with TRBD1. CDR1 is SNHLY and CDR2 is FYNNEI in the germline V gene. The length of the CDR3 is 15 residues. Here the CDR3 DNA reads TGTGCCAGCAGCGAAGACAGGGTATCGCCCTACGAGCAGTACGTC. This encodes CASSEDRVSPYEQYV.

The gene calls are TRBV2 and TRBJ1-1; no firm D call. Germline V CDR1 and CDR2: SNHLY, FYNNEI. The CDR3 extends over 13 amino acids. Deletions cut 6 bases from V and 1 base from J, with 9 bases between. For the CDR3, the DNA is TGTGCCAGCAGCCAGTCCAGGAACACTGAAGCTTTCTTT. It specifies CASSQSRNTEAFF.

This chain joins TRBV5-1 and TRBJ2-3; 7 bases match TRBD2. The CDR3 spans 14 residues. V gave up 4 bases and J gave up 6 bases; unmatched junction bases: 8. In germline, CDR1 is SGHRS, CDR2 YFSETQ. The CDR3 spells CASSPGLMGDTQYF. The CDR3 bases are TGCGCCAGCAGCCCGGGACTAATGGGCGATACGCAGTATTTT.

The chain employs TRBV18 and TRBJ1-5; D uncertain. This CDR3 region has 14 residues. Germline values: CDR1 KGHSH, CDR2 LQKENI. The V end was cut by 3 bases, the J end by 7 bases, with 13 bases between. In DNA form, the CDR3 reads TGTGCCAGCTCACCCGCAAACTCGGGGCAGCCCCAGCATTTT. Protein product: CASSPANSGQPQHF. Complete variable domain (other parts from reference TRBV18 and TRBJ1-5): NAGVMQNPRHLVRRRGQEARLRCSPMKGHSHVYWYRQLPEEGLKFMVYLQKENIIDESGMPKERFSAEFPKEGPSILRIQQVVRGDSAAYFCASSPANSGQPQHFGDGTRLSIL.

V gene TRBV27 combines with J gene TRBJ2-1; tentatively, D is TRBD1 or TRBD2 (5 bases each). V lost 6 bases and J lost 6, with 24 bases in between. From germline, CDR1 is MNHEY and CDR2 SMNVEV (reference sequence). CDR3 size: 17 residues. Here the CDR3 DNA reads TGTGCCAGCAGCTCGAGGGCCCAGGGACGGAAATCCAATGAGCAGTTCTTC. This sequence encodes CASSSRAQGRKSNEQFF.

The rearrangement links TRBV18 to TRBJ1-4; maybe TRBD1 (5 bases). Trimming shortened V by 2 bases and J by 0 bases, and 10 bases separated the two germline ends. The CDR3 sequence is 16 residues long. Germline V lookup: CDR1 KGHSH, CDR2 LQKENI. Here the CDR3 reads CASSPGLQATNEKLFF. The CDR3 bases are TGTGCCAGCTCACCAGGACTACAGGCAACTAATGAAAAACTGTTTTTT.

V gene TRBV27 combines with J gene TRBJ1-4, with 9 bases identical to TRBD1. This CDR3 is 15 amino acids long. CDR1 is MNHEY, CDR2 SMNVEV, per germline (reference sequence). The ends lost 4 bases at V and 8 bases at J; junction bases unmatched: 8. CDR3: CASSSPGTGKEKLFF. CDR3 bases: TGTGCCAGCAGTTCACCCGGGACAGGGAAGGAAAAACTGTTTTTT.

The gene calls are TRBV5-1 and TRBJ1-5; D might be TRBD1 (5 bases). CDR3 size: 15 residues. Trimming took 2 bases from V and 7 from J, leaving 16 bases between them. Germline CDR1 SGHRS, CDR2 YFSETQ. This chain's CDR3 is CASSFTGTSEQPQHF. The CDR3 nucleotides read TGCGCCAGCAGCTTTACCGGGACCTCGGAACAGCCCCAGCATTTT.

This clone appeared once. The rearrangement uses TRBV29-1 and TRBJ2-5; tentatively, D is TRBD1 (6 bases). Germline V CDR1 and CDR2: SQVTM, ANQGSEA. With 7 bases removed from V and 5 bases from J, the gap between germline ends came to 17 bases. This CDR3 comprises 13 residues. In nucleotides, the CDR3 is TGCAGCGCTACACAGGGATCGTGGGAGACCCAGTACTTC. It encodes CSATQGSWETQYF.

There are a few counts of this clone. The gene calls are TRBV20-1 and TRBJ1-2; maybe TRBD1 (5 bases). The CDR3 has 12 amino acids. Trimming took 3 bases from V and 7 from J, leaving 12 bases between them. From germline, CDR1 is DFQATT and CDR2 SNEGSKA (reference sequence). The CDR3 DNA follows: TGCAGTGCTAGTGTGCGGGGGGGTGGCTACACCTTC. Its protein product is CSASVRGGGYTF.

The rearrangement uses TRBV10-3 and TRBJ2-5; D may match TRBD1 or TRBD2 (5 bases each). The germline V gene encodes CDR1 ENHRY and CDR2 SYGVKD. V lost 6 bases, J lost 3 bases, and 11 bases lay in between. The CDR3 runs 13 residues. CDR3 residues: CAIRGQGEETQYF. The CDR3 DNA follows: TGTGCCATCAGGGGCCAGGGAGAAGAGACCCAGTACTTC.

Note on this clone: The junction shows a germline mismatch at one end, possibly a read error. The V and J genes are TRBV19 and TRBJ2-1, with TRBD1 as a possible D gene (7 bases). The CDR3 has 15 residues. The germline V gene has CDR1 LNHDA and CDR2 SQIVND (reference sequence). The CDR3 bases are TGTGCCAGTAGAATAGGAGGGACAGCCTACAATGAGCAGTTCTTC. Protein sequence: CASRIGGTAYNEQFF.

The V call is TRBV18, the J call TRBJ1-3, with D hard to call. The V end was cut by 3 bases, the J end by 3 bases, with 15 bases between. CDR1 KGHSH and CDR2 LQKENI come from the germline V gene. The CDR3 runs to 16 residues. CDR3 DNA: TGTGCCAGCTCACCTGACCGAGGGTTTAGTGGAAACACCATATATTTT. Its translation: CASSPDRGFSGNTIYF.

The sample holds a few counts of this clone. The rearrangement links TRBV30 to TRBJ2-3; D might be TRBD1 or TRBD2, each matching 5 bases. The germline CDR1 and CDR2 sequences are GTSNPN and SVGIG (reference sequence). The CDR3 extends over 13 amino acids. The V and J ends lost 5 bases and 2 bases respectively, with 11 bases between them. CDR3 nucleotide sequence: TGTGCCTGGGCACCGGGGCCCACAGATACGCAGTATTTT. It codes for CAWAPGPTDTQYF.

The V and J genes are TRBV5-1 and TRBJ2-2; TRBD1 is a possible D gene (5 bases). The CDR3 runs 16 residues. CDR1 and CDR2 (germline): SGHRS, YFSETQ. V was cut by 4 bases and J by 1 base, with 14 bases left in between. CDR3 bases: TGCGCCAGCAGCCTCAGGGAAGAAGGGAACACCGGGGAGCTGTTTTTT. Protein sequence: CASSLREEGNTGELFF.

This chain connects TRBV5-1 to TRBJ1-4, with TRBD1 matching over 9 bases. The CDR3 is made up of 13 amino acids. V was clipped by 7 bases and J by 5 bases; unmatched bases: 3. The germline V gene encodes CDR1 SGHRS and CDR2 YFSETQ. The CDR3 nucleotides are TGCGCCAGCCGGACAGGGGCCAATGAAAAACTGTTTTTT. Its protein is CASRTGANEKLFF.

This chain uses TRBV5-1 with TRBJ2-5; no clear D gene. The CDR3 contains 13 residues. The germline V gene has CDR1 SGHRS and CDR2 YFSETQ. Trimming removed 0 bases from V and 3 bases from J, with 6 bases in between. CDR3 DNA: TGCGCCAGCAGCTTGGGAGCAGAAGAGACCCAGTACTTC. It is translated as CASSLGAEETQYF.

The CDR3 region is CATISTDTQYF. For the CDR3, the DNA is TGTGCCACCATTAGCACAGATACGCAGTATTTT. The J gene is TRBJ2-3, the V gene TRBV7-9, with D unresolved. Trimming left V 10 bases short and J 0 bases short, with 5 bases between. The germline V gene encodes CDR1 SEHNR and CDR2 FQNEAQ (reference sequence). The CDR3 runs to 11 residues.

This clone was counted between two and nine times. V usage is TRBV5-1 and J usage is TRBJ1-1; D gene uncertain. Germline lookup yields CDR1 SGHRS and CDR2 YFSETQ. V was pared by 0 bases and J by 5 bases, with 11 bases between. The CDR3 consists of 14 residues. CDR3 sequence reads: CASSLGAAQTEAFF. CDR3 nucleotides: TGCGCCAGCAGCTTGGGTGCCGCACAGACTGAAGCTTTCTTT.

This rearrangement joins TRBV6-6 to TRBJ2-7; D gene ambiguous. The CDR3 has 15 amino acids. Germline V gives CDR1 MNHNY, CDR2 SVGAGI (reference sequence). V was trimmed by 3 bases and J by 3 bases, leaving 15 bases between them. This CDR3 is CASSYQQNLLYEQYV. CDR3 bases: TGTGCCAGCAGTTATCAACAGAACCTCCTCTACGAGCAGTACGTC.

The chain employs TRBV7-2 and TRBJ1-5; no definite D call. The V gene's germline CDR1 is SGHTA and CDR2 FQGNSA. V lost 1 base to trimming and J lost 7 bases, with 14 bases between them. The CDR3 sequence is 15 residues long. In DNA form, the CDR3 reads TGTGCCAGCAGCTTAGACCGGGATGGGAGACAGCCCCAGCATTTT. Amino acid sequence: CASSLDRDGRQPQHF.

This chain uses TRBV19 with TRBJ2-1; TRBD2 might be the D (6 bases). Trimming took off 6 bases at V and 7 bases at J, with 22 bases between the two ends. Germline-derived CDR1 and CDR2 are LNHDA and SQIVND (reference sequence). The CDR3 has 16 residues. CDR3 in amino acids: CASRGLPGDPLNEQFF. In DNA form, the CDR3 reads TGTGCCAGTAGGGGCCTGCCGGGGGACCCCTTAAATGAGCAGTTCTTC.

V usage is TRBV6-5 and J usage is TRBJ1-2; D might be TRBD1 (6 bases). This CDR3 region has 15 residues. CDR1 and CDR2 from the germline V gene are MNHEY and SVGAGI. Between the trimmed V and J ends, which lost 7 bases and 5 bases, there was a span of 20 bases. CDR3 protein: CASKPPGALGYGYTF. CDR3 coding DNA: TGTGCCAGCAAACCGCCGGGGGCGTTAGGATATGGCTACACCTTC.

The V and J genes are TRBV4-1 and TRBJ2-2; D ambiguous. The ends were cut back, 2 bases at V and 0 bases at J, with 22 bases in the middle. The length of the CDR3 is 20 residues. Germline-derived CDR1 and CDR2 are MGHRA and YSYEKL. The CDR3 loop is CASSQRREPSGKANTGELFF. Written as DNA, the CDR3 is TGCGCCAGCAGCCAAAGAAGGGAACCCTCAGGCAAGGCGAACACCGGGGAGCTGTTTTTT.

J is TRBJ2-3 and V is TRBV5-8; D is uncertain. The germline CDR1 and CDR2 sequences are SGHTS and YDEGEE. V lost 0 bases to trimming and J lost 4 bases, with 3 bases between them. The CDR3 contains 12 residues. The CDR3 DNA follows: TGTGCCAGCAGCTTGGGAGCAGATACGCAGTATTTT. Amino acid sequence: CASSLGADTQYF.

The V gene is TRBV5-1, the J gene TRBJ2-3, with D unclear. CDR3 size: 16 residues. Germline V gene lookup returns CDR1 SGHRS and CDR2 YFSETQ. Trimming removed 0 bases at V and 0 bases at J, with 11 bases between. The CDR3 sequence: CASSLVVSLSTDTQYF. For the CDR3, the DNA is TGCGCCAGCAGCTTGGTGGTCAGTCTTAGCACAGATACGCAGTATTTT.

The rearrangement joins TRBV6-2 or TRBV6-3 to TRBJ2-3; 8 bases line up with TRBD1. Per the germline V gene, CDR1 is MNHEY and CDR2 is SVGEGT. The ends lost 1 base at V and 6 bases at J; junction bases unmatched: 9. The CDR3 length is 16 residues. CDR3 bases: TGTGCCAGCAGTTACTGGCGGACAGGGAGTCCTGATACGCAGTATTTT. Residues: CASSYWRTGSPDTQYF.

The chain has TRBV7-2 and TRBJ1-5; 8 bases fit TRBD1. The CDR3 spans 17 residues. The germline CDR1 and CDR2 sequences are SGHTA and FQGNSA. Germline trimming cut 3 bases from V and 6 bases from J; bases unmatched to any gene: 13. CDR3 nucleotide sequence: TGTGCCAGCAGCTTCGTCCACAGGGGGATCGGAGGTCAGCCCCAGCATTTT. Protein sequence: CASSFVHRGIGGQPQHF.

The chain links TRBV18 to TRBJ1-5; D gene unclear. The germline V gene has CDR1 KGHSH and CDR2 LQKENI. The CDR3 is made up of 16 amino acids. Between the trimmed V and J ends, which lost 6 bases and 4 bases, there was a span of 19 bases. The CDR3: CASSPYAGERNQPQHF. DNA of the CDR3: TGTGCCAGCTCCCCCTACGCCGGGGAAAGGAATCAGCCCCAGCATTTT. The whole variable domain, filled in from reference TRBV18 and TRBJ1-5, reads NAGVMQNPRHLVRRRGQEARLRCSPMKGHSHVYWYRQLPEEGLKFMVYLQKENIIDESGMPKERFSAEFPKEGPSILRIQQVVRGDSAAYFCASSPYAGERNQPQHFGDGTRLSIL.

The chain uses TRBV2 and TRBJ1-1; D perhaps matches TRBD1 (6 bases). The CDR3 consists of 13 residues. The germline CDR1 and CDR2 sequences are SNHLY and FYNNEI. Trimming took off 8 bases at V and 4 bases at J, with 14 bases between the two ends. CDR3 DNA sequence: TGTGCCAGCGCAAAAGGGGGAACCACTGAAGCTTTCTTT. This translates into CASAKGGTTEAFF.

This chain uses TRBV10-3 with TRBJ2-1, with 9 positions matching TRBD1. Germline CDR1 and CDR2: ENHRY and SYGVKD. Germline trimming cut 4 bases from V and 4 bases from J; bases unmatched to any gene: 2. The CDR3 consists of 14 residues. CDR3 sequence reads: CAISGQGGYNEQFF. The CDR3 DNA is TGTGCCATCAGTGGACAGGGGGGATACAATGAGCAGTTCTTC.